This T cell receptor beta chain was obtained from a study of cytomegalovirus exposure and HLA in healthy donors. Study-level results: It was about 150 TCR beta chains that were listed as cytomegalovirus-associated.

With 60 Vbeta and 13 Jbeta primers, the PCR was carried out. Original data processing: Approximately 80 million unique TCR beta chains, around 11 million of them shared, were counted by a later analysis. Using immunoSEQ multiplex PCR, the repertoire was profiled, and TCRdb retains in-frame clones only, with some absent. The DNA was the basis for D and trimming; V, J and clone size are from that table. In the table there are about 110,000 clones, roughly 12% of which are singletons. This clone has just a few counts. Its antigen is unknown. Germline CDR1 SGHVS, CDR2 FQNEAQ. The CDR3 is 18 residues long. V shed 5 bases and J 7 bases; nucleotides not matched to a gene: 15.

This chain links TRBV7-8 with TRBJ2-2; 11 bases are a match to TRBD2. This clonotype was sampled from a man aged 35-49 years in good health and CMV-seropositive. Sequenced material: PBMCs. For the CDR3, the DNA is TGTGCCAGCAGCGGACCCGGGACTAGCGGACCTGTTGTCGGGGAGCTGTTTTTT. Translating gives CASSGPGTSGPVVGELFF.